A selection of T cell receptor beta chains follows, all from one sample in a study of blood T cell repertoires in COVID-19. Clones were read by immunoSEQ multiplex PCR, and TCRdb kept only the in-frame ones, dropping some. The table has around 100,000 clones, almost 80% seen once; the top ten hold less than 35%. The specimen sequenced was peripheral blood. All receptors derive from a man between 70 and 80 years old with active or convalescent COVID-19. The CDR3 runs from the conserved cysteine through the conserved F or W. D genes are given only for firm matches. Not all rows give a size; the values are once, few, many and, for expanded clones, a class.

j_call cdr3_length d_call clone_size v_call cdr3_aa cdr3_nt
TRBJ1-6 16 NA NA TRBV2 CASSEVEESYNSPLHF TGTGCCAGCAGTGAAGTTGAAGAGTCTTATAATTCACCCCTCCACTTT
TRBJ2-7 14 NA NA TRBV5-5 CASSLVTGSYEQYF TGTGCCAGCAGCTTGGTTACAGGGAGTTACGAGCAGTACTTC
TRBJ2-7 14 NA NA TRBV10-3 CAISEGPLALEQYF TGTGCCATCAGTGAGGGGCCTTTGGCACTCGAGCAGTACTTC
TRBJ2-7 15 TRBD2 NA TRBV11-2 CASTRQAGGSYEQYF TGTGCCAGCACCCGCCAGGCGGGGGGTTCCTACGAGCAGTACTTC
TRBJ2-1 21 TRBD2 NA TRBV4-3 CASSQDIRGVGGGWTYNEQFF TGCGCCAGCAGCCAAGATATTCGGGGGGTGGGTGGAGGCTGGACCTACAATGAGCAGTTCTTC
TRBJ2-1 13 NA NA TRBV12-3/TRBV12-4 CASSRGSYNEQFF TGTGCCAGCAGTAGGGGATCCTACAATGAGCAGTTCTTC
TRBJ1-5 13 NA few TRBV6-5 CASRQGPNQPQHF TGTGCCAGCAGGCAGGGCCCCAATCAGCCCCAGCATTTT
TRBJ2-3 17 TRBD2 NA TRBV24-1 CATSDLSTSGRGDTQYF TGTGCCACCAGTGATTTGTCGACTAGCGGGAGAGGAGATACGCAGTATTTT
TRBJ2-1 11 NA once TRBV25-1 CASSASMGEFF TGTGCCAGCAGTGCCTCAATGGGCGAGTTCTTC
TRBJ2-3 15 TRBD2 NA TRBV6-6 CASSSSGSGTDTQYF TGTGCCAGCAGTTCCAGCGGGAGTGGCACAGATACGCAGTATTTT
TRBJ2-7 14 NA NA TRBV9 CASSVAGYTYEQYF TGTGCCAGCAGCGTAGCGGGGTATACCTACGAGCAGTACTTC
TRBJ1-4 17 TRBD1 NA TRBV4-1 CASSRPPSGTVNEKLFF TGCGCCAGCAGCCGTCCGCCCTCCGGGACAGTTAATGAAAAACTGTTTTTT
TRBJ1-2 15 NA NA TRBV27 CASSLKQGRGYGYTF TGTGCCAGCAGCCTCAAACAGGGACGTGGCTATGGCTACACCTTC
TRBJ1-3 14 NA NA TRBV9 CASSGGDSGNTIYF TGTGCCAGCAGCGGGGGGGACTCTGGAAACACCATATATTTT
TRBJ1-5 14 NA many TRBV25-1 CASSELGEAQPQHF TGTGCCAGCAGTGAATTAGGGGAGGCTCAGCCCCAGCATTTT
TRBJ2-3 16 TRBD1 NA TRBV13 CASSSARDRGTDTQYF TGTGCCAGCAGCTCCGCCCGGGACAGGGGCACAGATACGCAGTATTTT
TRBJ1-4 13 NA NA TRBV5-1 CASSSVANEKLFF TGCGCCAGCAGCTCAGTGGCTAATGAAAAACTGTTTTTT
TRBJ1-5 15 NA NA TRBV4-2 CASSQEGQRNQPQHF TGTGCCAGCAGCCAAGAGGGGCAGCGTAATCAGCCCCAGCATTTT
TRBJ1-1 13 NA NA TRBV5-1 CASARGVNTEAFF TGCGCCAGCGCCCGGGGGGTGAACACTGAAGCTTTCTTT
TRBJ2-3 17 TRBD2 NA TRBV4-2 CASSLGTSGAPTDTQYF TGTGCCAGCAGCCTCGGGACTAGCGGGGCCCCCACAGATACGCAGTATTTT
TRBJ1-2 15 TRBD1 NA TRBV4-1 CASSQGPGQNYGYTF TGCGCCAGCAGCCAAGGCCCGGGACAGAACTATGGCTACACCTTC
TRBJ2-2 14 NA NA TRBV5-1 CASSLEAVAGELFF TGCGCCAGCAGCTTGGAAGCGGTCGCCGGGGAGCTGTTTTTT
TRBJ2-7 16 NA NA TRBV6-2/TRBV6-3 CASGSQGGQLSYEQYF TGTGCCAGCGGTTCCCAGGGGGGACAGCTCTCCTACGAGCAGTACTTC
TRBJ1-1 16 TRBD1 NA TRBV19 CASSLLPGQGGTEAFF TGTGCCAGTAGCCTACTTCCGGGACAGGGGGGCACTGAAGCTTTCTTT
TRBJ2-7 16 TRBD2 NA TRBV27 CASSLWAGGLSYEQYF TGTGCCAGCAGCCTCTGGGCGGGAGGTCTTTCCTACGAGCAGTACTTC
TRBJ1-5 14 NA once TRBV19 CASRGGGEDQPQHF TGTGCCAGTAGAGGAGGGGGGGAGGATCAGCCCCAGCATTTT
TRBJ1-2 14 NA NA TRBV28 CASSFAGLNYGYTF TGTGCCAGCAGTTTTGCTGGGCTTAACTATGGCTACACCTTC
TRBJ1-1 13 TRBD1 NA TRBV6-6 CASSLTGRTEAFF TGTGCCAGCAGTTTGACAGGGAGAACTGAAGCTTTCTTT
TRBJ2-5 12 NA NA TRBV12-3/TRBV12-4 CASSEVAETQYF TGTGCCAGCAGTGAGGTCGCGGAGACCCAGTACTTC
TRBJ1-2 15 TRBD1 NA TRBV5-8 CASSLGQGTNYGYTF TGTGCCAGCAGCCTGGGACAGGGGACTAACTATGGCTACACCTTC
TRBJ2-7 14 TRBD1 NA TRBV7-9 CASSLEGGGYEQYF TGTGCCAGCAGCTTAGAAGGGGGCGGCTACGAGCAGTACTTC
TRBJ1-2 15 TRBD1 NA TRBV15 CATSRGGTDQYGYTF TGTGCCACCAGCAGAGGGGGGACAGATCAGTATGGCTACACCTTC
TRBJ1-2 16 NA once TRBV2 CASSAGTTLNNYGYTF TGTGCCAGCAGCGCAGGGACTACATTAAATAACTATGGCTACACCTTC
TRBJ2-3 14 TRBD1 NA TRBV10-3 CAISARDRGDTQYF TGTGCCATCAGCGCCCGGGACAGGGGTGATACGCAGTATTTT
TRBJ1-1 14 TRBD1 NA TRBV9 CASSGTGGGTEAFF TGTGCCAGCAGCGGGACAGGGGGCGGCACTGAAGCTTTCTTT
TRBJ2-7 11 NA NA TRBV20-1 CSAALGSEQYF TGCAGTGCTGCGCTAGGAAGCGAGCAGTACTTC
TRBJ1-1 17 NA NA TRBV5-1 CASNLNGGSTTRTEAFF TGCGCCAGCAACCTAAACGGAGGGTCTACCACCAGAACTGAAGCTTTCTTT